This is a list of T cell receptor beta chains from one sample in a study of CD8 T cells in Susac syndrome. TCRdb reprocessed the immunoSEQ multiplex PCR reads with MiXCR, giving one entry per CDR3 protein. The profile covers about 140,000 distinct CDR3 sequences, with around 93% appearing a single time and about 0.14% taken by the ten largest. The sample was CD4+ T cells from PBMCs. All receptors derive from a human donor with Susac syndrome. Both conserved end residues are part of each CDR3. A D gene is named only where the DNA matches it firmly. Clone size appears in some rows only: once, few, many, or a class for an expanded clone.

V	J	D	size	CDR3	DNA
TRBV3-1	TRBJ1-1	NA	NA	CASSQEWANTEAFF	TGTGCCAGCAGCCAAGAGTGGGCGAACACTGAAGCTTTCTTT
TRBV20-1	TRBJ2-7	TRBD2	NA	CSAREVLAGGSRGSYEQYF	TGCAGTGCTAGAGAAGTACTAGCGGGGGGGTCTCGGGGGTCCTACGAGCAGTACTTC
TRBV7-4	TRBJ1-1	NA	NA	CASSLERDTEAFF	TGTGCCAGCAGCTTAGAGAGGGACACTGAAGCTTTCTTT
TRBV12-3/TRBV12-4	TRBJ2-5	NA	NA	CASSSRDTETQYF	TGTGCCAGCAGTTCAAGGGACACCGAGACCCAGTACTTC
TRBV6-5	TRBJ2-1	NA	NA	CASSYSRQHNEQFF	TGTGCCAGCAGTTACTCTCGGCAGCACAATGAGCAGTTCTTC
TRBV12-3/TRBV12-4	TRBJ1-5	NA	NA	CASSFTGNQPQHF	TGTGCCAGCAGTTTCACGGGGAATCAGCCCCAGCATTTT
TRBV15	TRBJ2-5	NA	NA	CATTSGPGSQETQYF	TGTGCCACCACCTCAGGGCCCGGGTCCCAAGAGACCCAGTACTTC
TRBV7-2	TRBJ1-2	TRBD1	once	CASSLLIGGGDYGYTF	TGTGCCAGCAGCTTATTGATAGGGGGCGGAGACTATGGCTACACCTTC
TRBV3-1	TRBJ1-1	NA	NA	CASSHRESTEAFF	TGTGCCAGCAGTCACAGGGAGAGTACTGAAGCTTTCTTT
TRBV19	TRBJ2-7	NA	NA	CATRESVVSYEQYF	TGTGCCACCAGAGAGTCGGTCGTTTCCTACGAGCAGTACTTC
TRBV12-3/TRBV12-4	TRBJ2-1	NA	NA	CASSTYNEQFF	TGTGCCAGCTCCACCTACAATGAGCAGTTCTTC
TRBV3-1	TRBJ2-3	NA	NA	CASSQGGSTDTQYF	TGTGCCAGCAGCCAAGGGGGTAGCACAGATACGCAGTATTTT
TRBV3-1	TRBJ1-1	NA	NA	CASSQYRGGEAFF	TGTGCCAGCAGCCAATATAGGGGAGGTGAAGCTTTCTTT
TRBV19	TRBJ2-7	TRBD1	NA	CASSKSGGRGLVEQYF	TGTGCCAGTAGTAAATCCGGTGGCAGGGGGCTCGTCGAGCAGTACTTC
TRBV3-1	TRBJ2-3	NA	NA	CASSQGTDTQYF	TGTGCCAGCAGCCAGGGCACAGATACGCAGTATTTT
TRBV28	TRBJ2-7	NA	NA	CASSSPGVASYEQYF	TGTGCCAGCAGCTCCCCAGGGGTGGCGTCCTACGAGCAGTACTTC
TRBV28	TRBJ2-7	TRBD2	NA	CASSPPAGTYEQYF	TGTGCCAGCAGTCCCCCAGCGGGGACCTACGAGCAGTACTTC
TRBV7-2	TRBJ2-3	NA	few	CASSFGDTQYF	TGTGCCAGCAGCTTCGGGGATACGCAGTATTTT
TRBV12-3/TRBV12-4	TRBJ1-3	NA	once	CASTMHSSGNTIYF	TGTGCCAGCACGATGCACAGCTCTGGAAACACCATATATTTT
TRBV30	TRBJ2-1	NA	NA	CALDLSLDNEQFF	TGTGCCCTAGACTTAAGCTTGGACAATGAGCAGTTCTTC
TRBV20-1	TRBJ1-1	NA	NA	CSATRPEIPEAFF	TGCAGTGCTACTCGGCCGGAGATCCCTGAAGCTTTCTTT
TRBV6-6	TRBJ2-7	TRBD1	NA	CASRIGGPSDYEQYF	TGTGCCAGCAGGATAGGGGGCCCCTCCGACTACGAGCAGTACTTC
TRBV5-4	TRBJ1-1	NA	NA	CASSLQAGTEAFF	TGTGCCAGCAGCTTACAGGCGGGCACTGAAGCTTTCTTT